One sample yielded the 7 T cell receptor beta chains listed below, sequenced in a study of immune cell composition in non-small cell lung cancer. Measured with immunoSEQ multiplex PCR; TCRdb has only the in-frame clones, and not every one. The sample records about 8,700 clones, 67% being singletons. Normal lung was taken at the farthest possible site, at least 3 cm from tumour. Sequences were obtained from non-adjacent lung tissue. Every receptor here comes from a human donor with non-small cell lung cancer.

The V call is TRBV18, the J call TRBJ2-5; possibly TRBD2 for D (5 bases). Germline V gives CDR1 KGHSH, CDR2 LQKENI. The length of the CDR3 is 14 residues. V was trimmed by 3 bases and J by 4 bases, leaving 12 bases between them. CDR3 bases: TGTGCCAGCTCACCTCTGGGTGGGAGAGAGACCCAGTACTTC. Translating gives CASSPLGGRETQYF.

The chain uses TRBV5-1 and TRBJ2-3; TRBD1 matches at 7 bases. The CDR3 length is 12 residues. Trimming at V came to 7 bases and at J to 3 bases, leaving 2 bases not matched to a gene. In germline, CDR1 is SGHRS, CDR2 YFSETQ. In nucleotides, the CDR3 is TGCGCCAGCGGGACAGAGACAGATACGCAGTATTTT. Translation: CASGTETDTQYF.

This clone was found a few times. The gene calls are TRBV10-1 and TRBJ1-5; no reliable D call. The length of the CDR3 is 12 residues. Trimming removed 0 bases from V and 8 bases from J, with 5 bases in between. CDR1 is WNHNN and CDR2 is SYGVQD in the germline V gene (reference sequence). The CDR3 loop reads CASSESREPQHF. In nucleotides, the CDR3 is TGCGCCAGCAGTGAGTCGAGGGAGCCCCAGCATTTT.

This clone was seen more than once but under ten times. The rearrangement uses TRBV18 and TRBJ2-7, with D unresolved. Trimming cost V 2 bases and J 2 bases, with 7 bases left between them. The CDR3 loop spans 13 amino acids. Germline assignment: CDR1 KGHSH and CDR2 LQKENI. CDR3 DNA sequence: TGTGCCAGCTCACCAGGCATCACCTACGAGCAGTACTTC. Translating gives CASSPGITYEQYF.

This clone has more than one count but fewer than ten. The V gene is TRBV4-1, the J gene TRBJ2-2, with D possibly TRBD2 on 6 matching bases. CDR1 and CDR2 from the germline V gene are MGHRA and YSYEKL. This CDR3 is 16 amino acids long. Deletions cut 3 bases from V and 2 bases from J, with 13 bases between. The DNA for the CDR3 is TGCGCCAGCAGCCAGATAGGGACTCTTAACACCGGGGAGCTGTTTTTT. Its translation: CASSQIGTLNTGELFF.

The chain links TRBV19 to TRBJ1-1, with D hard to call. This CDR3 comprises 13 residues. V shed 5 bases and J shed 6 bases, with 13 bases lying between them. Germline-derived CDR1 and CDR2 are LNHDA and SQIVND (reference sequence). Here the CDR3 DNA reads TGTGCCAGTAGTTCCCTATGGCGGCCTGAAGCTTTCTTT. This translates into CASSSLWRPEAFF.

The genes are TRBV5-1 and TRBJ1-1, with D uncertain. CDR3 length equals 17 residues. The V end was cut by 2 bases, the J end by 0 bases, with 17 bases between. Germline V gene data show CDR1 as SGHRS and CDR2 as YFSETQ. This CDR3 reads CASSFRRALSMNTEAFF. The CDR3 bases are TGCGCCAGCAGCTTCAGGCGGGCTCTCTCCATGAACACTGAAGCTTTCTTT. The complete variable domain, with remaining parts taken from reference TRBV5-1 and TRBJ1-1, reads KAGVTQTPRYLIKTRGQQVTLSCSPISGHRSVSWYQQTPGQGLQFLFEYFSETQRNKGNFPGRFSGRQFSNSRSEMNVSTLELGDSALYLCASSFRRALSMNTEAFFGQGTRLTVV.